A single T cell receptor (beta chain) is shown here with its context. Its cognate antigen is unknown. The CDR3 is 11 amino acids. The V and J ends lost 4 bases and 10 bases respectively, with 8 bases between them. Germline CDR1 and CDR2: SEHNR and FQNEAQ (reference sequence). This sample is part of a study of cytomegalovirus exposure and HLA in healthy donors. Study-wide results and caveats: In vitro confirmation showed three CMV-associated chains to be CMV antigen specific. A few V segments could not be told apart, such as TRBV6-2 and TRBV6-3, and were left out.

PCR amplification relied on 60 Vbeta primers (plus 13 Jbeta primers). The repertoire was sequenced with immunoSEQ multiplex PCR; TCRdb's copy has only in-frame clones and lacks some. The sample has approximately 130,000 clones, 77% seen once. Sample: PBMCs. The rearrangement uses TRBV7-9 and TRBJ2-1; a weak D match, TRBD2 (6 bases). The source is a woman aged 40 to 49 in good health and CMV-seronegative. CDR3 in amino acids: CASSSGREQFF. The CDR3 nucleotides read TGTGCCAGCAGCTCGGGGAGGGAGCAGTTCTTC.